This passage covers 30 T cell receptor beta chains from one sample sequenced in a study of shared T cell receptors in the human thymus. Profiled with immunoSEQ multiplex PCR; TCRdb holds only in-frame clones, not every one. The table lists almost 550,000 clones, around 82% of them singletons. These data were likewise used in another study, on human thymus T cells.

The sample consisted of thymocytes. The receptor source for this set is a boy younger than two with a congenital heart defect.

The CDR3 nucleotides read TGTGCCAGAAGCCCCACTCCGGGACAGGGGAACACTGAAGCTTTCTTT. Its protein is CARSPTPGQGNTEAFF. The chain uses TRBV7-5 and TRBJ1-1; the table's D call of TRBD1 was not tested on the DNA. TRBV7-5 counts as a pseudogene. The CDR3 loop spans 16 amino acids.

The chain combines TRBV6-1 with TRBJ1-2; D unclear. Germline assignment: CDR1 MNHNS and CDR2 SASEGT. The CDR3 spans 16 residues. V lost 2 bases and J lost 4, with 17 bases in between. The chain's CDR3 is CASSEPWRRASYGYTF. CDR3 bases: TGTGCCAGCAGTGAACCCTGGCGGAGAGCGAGCTATGGCTACACCTTC.

This sequence joins TRBV5-5 and TRBJ1-1; 8 bases are shared with TRBD1. The CDR3 is 15 residues long. The V gene's germline CDR1 is SGHKS and CDR2 YYEKEE (reference sequence). Trimming cost V 6 bases and J 0 bases; bases outside gene matches: 7. Here the CDR3 DNA reads TGTGCCAGCAAGGACAGGGAGGGAATGAACACTGAAGCTTTCTTT. Translating gives CASKDREGMNTEAFF. Combining the CDR3 with reference TRBV5-5 and TRBJ1-1 gives the whole variable domain DAGVTQSPTHLIKTRGQQVTLRCSPISGHKSVSWYQQVLGQGPQFIFQYYEKEERGRGNFPDRFSARQFPNYSSELNVNALLLGDSALYLCASKDREGMNTEAFFGQGTRLTVV.

This chain connects TRBV4-2 to TRBJ1-3; D perhaps matches TRBD1 (5 bases). Trimming removed 4 bases at V and 3 bases at J, with 16 bases between. CDR1 and CDR2 (germline): LGHNA, YNFKEQ. The CDR3 has 16 amino acids. The chain's CDR3 is CASSPSGETIGNTIYF. CDR3 bases: TGTGCCAGCAGCCCTTCGGGGGAGACTATTGGAAACACCATATATTTT.

The rearrangement joins TRBV5-1 to TRBJ2-5; 10 positions match TRBD1. The V and J ends lost 4 bases and 7 bases, in that order; junction bases with no gene match: 10. Germline V gene lookup returns CDR1 SGHRS and CDR2 YFSETQ. The CDR3 is made up of 15 amino acids. The CDR3 DNA reads as TGCGCCAGCAGCATCCGGGACAGGGGTGATTGGACCCAGTACTTC. Its translation is CASSIRDRGDWTQYF.

This chain joins TRBV15 and TRBJ2-7; 7 bases are a match to TRBD2. Germline CDR1 is LNHNV and CDR2 is YYDKDF (reference sequence). Trimming at V came to 4 bases and at J to 0 bases, leaving 6 bases not matched to a gene. The CDR3 extends over 15 amino acids. CDR3 bases: TGTGCCACCAGCATAACTAGCGCTAACTCCTACGAGCAGTACTTC. As protein: CATSITSANSYEQYF.

This chain connects TRBV6-5 to TRBJ2-7, with 7 positions matching TRBD2. J gave up 4 bases and V 7 bases, and 7 bases lay outside the gene matches. CDR1 is MNHEY, CDR2 SVGAGI, per germline. The CDR3 spans 13 residues. The CDR3 region has the DNA TGTGCCAGCACCTCCGCGGGAGCATACGAGCAGTACTTC. It codes for CASTSAGAYEQYF.

The chain employs TRBV4-3 and TRBJ2-2, with 7 bases fitting TRBD1. This CDR3 contains 17 residues. Looked up from germline, CDR1 is LGHNA and CDR2 is YSLEER. J lost 1 base, V lost 2 bases, and 7 bases had no gene match. Here the CDR3 reads CASSQRFGQENTGELFF. For the CDR3, the DNA is TGCGCCAGCAGCCAAAGGTTCGGACAGGAGAACACCGGGGAGCTGTTTTTT.

This chain connects TRBV5-4 to TRBJ2-5; 15 bases are shared with TRBD2. V gave up 0 bases and J gave up 3 bases; unmatched junction bases: 0. Germline CDR1 and CDR2: SGHNT and YYREEE (reference sequence). The CDR3 extends over 16 amino acids. CDR3 sequence reads: CASSLGTSGREETQYF. The CDR3 coding sequence is TGTGCCAGCAGCTTGGGGACTAGCGGGAGGGAAGAGACCCAGTACTTC. Variable domain in full (rest from reference TRBV5-4 and TRBJ2-5): ETGVTQSPTHLIKTRGQQVTLRCSSQSGHNTVSWYQQALGQGPQFIFQYYREEENGRGNFPPRFSGLQFPNYSSELNVNALELDDSALYLCASSLGTSGREETQYFGPGTRLLVL.

This rearrangement joins TRBV14 to TRBJ2-7; 11 bases are a match to TRBD1. Germline V gene lookup returns CDR1 SGHDN and CDR2 FVKESK. This CDR3 has 15 residues. The trim removed 4 bases at V and 6 bases at J, leaving 8 bases unmatched. The CDR3: CASSPTGTGGREQYF. In DNA, the CDR3 is TGTGCCAGCAGCCCGACCGGGACAGGGGGTCGCGAGCAGTACTTC.

DNA for the CDR3: TGCAGCGTTGGCGCGGGGGGGTACCAAGAGACCCAGTACTTC. It codes for CSVGAGGYQETQYF. The chain joins TRBV29-1 to TRBJ2-5; TRBD2 matches 9 bases. The germline gives CDR1 SQVTM, CDR2 ANQGSEA. This CDR3 comprises 14 residues. V lost 4 bases to trimming and J lost 0 bases; unmatched junction nucleotides: 3.

The chain joins TRBV7-2 to TRBJ2-6; 8 bases are shared with TRBD1. The CDR3 has 17 residues. Trimming cost V 1 base and J 0 bases; bases outside gene matches: 2. Germline CDR1 reads SGHTA; CDR2 reads FQGNSA. The CDR3 coding sequence is TGTGCCAGCAGCTTAGGGACAGGGCACTCTGGGGCCAACGTCCTGACTTTC. Translation: CASSLGTGHSGANVLTF.

This clone has more than one count but fewer than ten. The J gene is TRBJ1-2, the V gene TRBV6-1; 8 bases are a match to TRBD1. V lost 5 bases and J lost 4; bases outside the gene matches: 3. This CDR3 region has 13 residues. CDR1 MNHNS and CDR2 SASEGT come from the germline V gene. CDR3 DNA sequence: TGTGCCAGCAGTCAGACAGGGGCCTATGGCTACACCTTC. Translation: CASSQTGAYGYTF.

This rearrangement joins TRBV4-1 to TRBJ2-7; no clear D gene. There are 17 residues in the CDR3. With 1 base removed from V and 0 bases from J, the gap between germline ends came to 16 bases. Germline-derived CDR1 and CDR2 are MGHRA and YSYEKL. The CDR3 loop reads CASSQASIGEFSYEQYF. The CDR3 DNA sequence: TGCGCCAGCAGCCAAGCCTCGATCGGAGAATTCTCCTACGAGCAGTACTTC.

V usage is TRBV6-5 and J usage is TRBJ2-2; 10 bases are a match to TRBD1. Per germline, CDR1 MNHEY and CDR2 SVGAGI. With 2 bases clipped from V and 5 bases from J, the junction kept 2 bases outside the gene matches. CDR3 size: 15 residues. In nucleotides, the CDR3 is TGTGCCAGCAGTTACGGACAGGGGGAAACCGGGGAGCTGTTTTTT. This gives the protein CASSYGQGETGELFF.

The V and J genes are TRBV4-3 and TRBJ2-6; perhaps TRBD1 as D (6 bases). The germline V gene encodes CDR1 LGHNA and CDR2 YSLEER. Trimming pared 1 base from V and 0 bases from J, leaving 13 bases between. The CDR3 runs to 18 residues. This CDR3 reads CASSQGTVPSSGANVLTF. CDR3 in DNA: TGCGCCAGCAGCCAAGGGACAGTTCCAAGCTCTGGGGCCAACGTCCTGACTTTC.

The rearrangement uses TRBV28 and TRBJ2-3; TRBD2 aligns across 15 bases. CDR1 is MDHEN and CDR2 is SYDVKM in the germline V gene. V shed 10 bases, J shed 0 bases, and the junction held 8 bases outside the gene matches. The CDR3 is 17 amino acids. The CDR3 reads CATRTSGRGMSTDTQYF. The CDR3 DNA is TGTGCCACACGGACTAGCGGGAGGGGGATGAGCACAGATACGCAGTATTTT.

The rearrangement uses TRBV11-2 and TRBJ2-7; 8 bases align to TRBD2. The CDR3 length is 14 residues. From germline, CDR1 is SGHAT and CDR2 FQNNGV. J was trimmed by 6 bases and V by 5 bases; bases with no gene match: 9. The DNA of the CDR3 is TGTGCCAGCAGCCCCGGGAGGGCCCGAAGCGAGCAGTACTTC. This gives the protein CASSPGRARSEQYF. Combining the CDR3 with reference TRBV11-2 and TRBJ2-7 gives the whole variable domain EAGVAQSPRYKIIEKRQSVAFWCNPISGHATLYWYQQILGQGPKLLIQFQNNGVVDDSQLPKDRFSAERLKGVDSTLKIQPAKLEDSAVYLCASSPGRARSEQYFGPGTRLTVT.

This clone was observed a single time. This chain joins TRBV27 and TRBJ2-1; 7 nucleotides line up with TRBD1. Germline trimming cut 3 bases from V and 8 bases from J; bases unmatched to any gene: 10. The CDR3 has 15 amino acids. The germline gives CDR1 MNHEY, CDR2 SMNVEV (reference sequence). The CDR3 DNA follows: TGTGCCAGCAGTTTTCGGGCAGGGGGTCTTGATGAGCAGTTCTTC. Encoded protein: CASSFRAGGLDEQFF.

This clone was detected only a few times. This rearrangement joins TRBV30 to TRBJ2-1; 12 bases fit TRBD2. The CDR3 totals 15 residues. J lost 4 bases, V lost 7 bases, and 8 bases had no gene match. CDR1 is GTSNPN and CDR2 is SVGIG in the germline V gene (reference sequence). CDR3 DNA: TGTGCCTCTACCAGACTAGCGGGAGAATACAATGAGCAGTTCTTC. Its translation is CASTRLAGEYNEQFF.

The V and J genes are TRBV14 and TRBJ2-5, with TRBD2 matching over 7 bases. The V and J ends lost 6 bases and 0 bases, in that order; junction bases with no gene match: 7. CDR1 is SGHDN and CDR2 is FVKESK in the germline V gene. This CDR3 spans 15 amino acids. CDR3 in amino acids: CASSPSGPYQETQYF. As DNA, the CDR3 is TGTGCCAGCAGTCCTAGCGGTCCGTACCAAGAGACCCAGTACTTC.

This clone occurred a few times. The chain couples TRBV9 to TRBJ2-2; D is unclear. Germline loops: CDR1 SGDLS, CDR2 YYNGEE. The CDR3 has 16 residues. The V and J ends lost 0 bases and 4 bases respectively, with 13 bases between them. CDR3 DNA sequence: TGTGCCAGCAGCGTAGCACTGTCTTCCGCCACCGGGGAGCTGTTTTTT. Residues: CASSVALSSATGELFF.

The chain couples TRBV27 to TRBJ2-3; 14 positions match TRBD2. This CDR3 spans 22 amino acids. The germline gives CDR1 MNHEY, CDR2 SMNVEV (reference sequence). Germline trimming cut 2 bases from V and 5 bases from J; bases unmatched to any gene: 21. Here the CDR3 reads CASSLAPTGLAGEGVSLDTQYF. In nucleotides, the CDR3 is TGTGCCAGCAGTTTAGCGCCAACGGGACTAGCGGGAGAGGGGGTATCTTTAGATACGCAGTATTTT.

Only one count was recorded for this clone. V is TRBV10-2 and J is TRBJ2-3, with 10 bases lining up with TRBD1. The V and J ends lost 3 bases and 2 bases, in that order; junction bases with no gene match: 5. From germline, CDR1 is WSHSY and CDR2 SAAADI. This CDR3 spans 16 amino acids. The CDR3 DNA reads as TGCGCCAGCAGTGACCCGGGGACAGGGGACACAGATACGCAGTATTTT. Amino acids: CASSDPGTGDTDTQYF.

The chain is built from TRBV15 and TRBJ1-5; TRBD1 matches at 9 bases. Germline V gene lookup returns CDR1 LNHNV and CDR2 YYDKDF (reference sequence). The CDR3 extends over 16 amino acids. The ends lost 1 base at V and 4 bases at J; junction bases unmatched: 5. The CDR3 protein is CATSRGDREVNQPQHF. CDR3 DNA sequence: TGTGCCACCAGCAGAGGGGACAGGGAGGTAAATCAGCCCCAGCATTTT.

In its sample, this clone was seen once. The CDR3 reads CASSLGASGSYEQYF. Here the CDR3 DNA reads TGTGCCAGCAGCTTAGGGGCTAGCGGGAGCTACGAGCAGTACTTC. V is TRBV7-8 and J is TRBJ2-7, with 10 positions matching TRBD2. Germline V gene lookup returns CDR1 SGHVS and CDR2 FQNEAQ. The CDR3 spans 15 residues. Unmatched junction bases numbered 3, after V lost 1 base and J lost 3 bases.

This clone was observed once. The chain links TRBV10-3 to TRBJ2-7, with TRBD2 matching over 10 bases. J gave up 0 bases and V 5 bases, and 10 bases lay outside the gene matches. Germline CDR1 and CDR2: ENHRY and SYGVKD. The CDR3 runs to 17 residues. The CDR3 reads CAISRWGSSGSSYEQYF. In nucleotides, the CDR3 is TGTGCCATCAGTCGATGGGGGTCTAGCGGGAGCTCCTACGAGCAGTACTTC.

This clone appeared once. The rearrangement uses TRBV7-9 and TRBJ2-1, with 10 bases fitting TRBD2. With V trimmed by 1 base and J by 1 base, 10 bases remained unmatched. This CDR3 comprises 19 residues. The germline gives CDR1 SEHNR, CDR2 FQNEAQ (reference sequence). This chain's CDR3 is CASSLERLAGVFSYNEQFF. CDR3 nucleotide sequence: TGTGCCAGCAGCTTAGAAAGACTAGCGGGTGTTTTTTCCTACAATGAGCAGTTCTTC.

This sequence joins TRBV28 and TRBJ2-7; D possibly corresponds to TRBD2 (5 bases). Per the germline V gene, CDR1 is MDHEN and CDR2 is SYDVKM. V lost 5 bases to trimming and J lost 5 bases, with 25 bases between them. The CDR3 has 17 amino acids. This chain's CDR3 is CASSPSPIHSTPDEQYF. CDR3 coding DNA: TGTGCCAGCAGTCCTAGCCCAATCCATTCGACTCCTGACGAGCAGTACTTC.

The rearrangement links TRBV28 to TRBJ2-5, with D possibly being TRBD1 (7 bases). The CDR3 runs to 15 residues. Germline V gives CDR1 MDHEN, CDR2 SYDVKM. V lost 2 bases and J 5 bases, leaving 15 bases between the germline ends. CDR3 region: CASSLPGEDRETQYF. The DNA of the CDR3 is TGTGCCAGCAGTTTACCCGGGGAGGACAGGGAGACCCAGTACTTC.